The clone carrying this TCR beta chain was seen repeatedly, ten times or more. What it binds is not known. This record belongs to a study of T cells in Graves' hyperthyroidism and ophthalmopathy. V gave up 3 bases and J gave up 5 bases, with 13 bases separating them. CDR3 length: 13 amino acids. Germline V gives CDR1 GTSNPN, CDR2 SVGIG (reference sequence). RNA transcripts served as the template for amplifying TCR beta CDR3 regions. An initial round of RT-PCR targeting the TCR CDR3 relied on the HTBI primer set. TCRdb used MiXCR to reprocess the multiplex PCR reads, holding one entry per CDR3 protein. Of roughly 640,000 distinct CDR3 sequences in the sample, 16% are singletons; the top ten hold roughly 3.4%. Findings and caveats of the study: Most thyroid clonotypes expanded above 0.001 were also detected in blood.

Thyroid ultrasound and orbital computed tomography, with clinical symptoms and serum thyroxine and TRAb, informed diagnoses. This receptor was taken from a middle-aged woman with Graves' ophthalmopathy. The material sequenced was blood. The rearrangement uses TRBV30 and TRBJ2-5; D ambiguous. The CDR3 DNA sequence: TGTGCCTGGAGGCCACCGGTCGGGGAGACCCAGTACTTC. It translates to CAWRPPVGETQYF. Drawing the rest from reference TRBV30 and TRBJ2-5, the complete variable domain is SQTIHQWPATLVQPVGSPLSLECTVEGTSNPNLYWYRQAAGRGLQLLFYSVGIGQISSEVPQNLSASRPQDRQFILSSKKLLLSDSGFYLCAWRPPVGETQYFGPGTRLLVL.